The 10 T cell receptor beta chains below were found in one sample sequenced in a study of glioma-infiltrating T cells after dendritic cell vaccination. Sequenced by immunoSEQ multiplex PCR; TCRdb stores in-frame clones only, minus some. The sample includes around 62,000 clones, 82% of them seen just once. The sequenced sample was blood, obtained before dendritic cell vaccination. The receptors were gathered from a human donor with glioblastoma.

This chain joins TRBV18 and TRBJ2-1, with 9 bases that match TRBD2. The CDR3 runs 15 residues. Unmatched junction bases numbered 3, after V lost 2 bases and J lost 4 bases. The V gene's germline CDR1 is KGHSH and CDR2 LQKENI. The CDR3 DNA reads TGTGCCAGCTCACCATCTAGCGGGGCTTACAATGAGCAGTTCTTC. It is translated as CASSPSSGAYNEQFF.

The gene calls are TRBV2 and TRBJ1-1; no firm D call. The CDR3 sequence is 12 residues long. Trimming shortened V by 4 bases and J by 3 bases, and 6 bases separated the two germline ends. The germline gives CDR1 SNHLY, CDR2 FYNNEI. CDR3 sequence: CASSVHDTEAFF. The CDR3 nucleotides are TGTGCCAGCAGTGTACATGACACTGAAGCTTTCTTT.

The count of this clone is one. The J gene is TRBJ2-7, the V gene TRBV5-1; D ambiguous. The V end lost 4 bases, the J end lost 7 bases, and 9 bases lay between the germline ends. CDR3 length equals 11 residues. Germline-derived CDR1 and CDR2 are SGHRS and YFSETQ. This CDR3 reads CASSDSREQYF. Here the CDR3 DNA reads TGCGCCAGCAGCGATTCCAGGGAGCAGTACTTC.

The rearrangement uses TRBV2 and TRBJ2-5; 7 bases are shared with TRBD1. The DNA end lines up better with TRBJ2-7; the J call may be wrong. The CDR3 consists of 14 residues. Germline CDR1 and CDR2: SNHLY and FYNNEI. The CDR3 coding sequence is TGTGCCAGCTGCCGGGACAGCTTCTCCTACGAGCAGTACTTC. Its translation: CASCRDSFSYEQYF.

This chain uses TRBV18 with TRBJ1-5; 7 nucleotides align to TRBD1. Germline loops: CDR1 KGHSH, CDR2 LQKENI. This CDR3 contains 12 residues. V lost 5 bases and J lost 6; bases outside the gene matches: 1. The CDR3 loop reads CASSGDSQPQHF. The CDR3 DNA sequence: TGTGCCAGCTCAGGGGACAGTCAGCCCCAGCATTTT.

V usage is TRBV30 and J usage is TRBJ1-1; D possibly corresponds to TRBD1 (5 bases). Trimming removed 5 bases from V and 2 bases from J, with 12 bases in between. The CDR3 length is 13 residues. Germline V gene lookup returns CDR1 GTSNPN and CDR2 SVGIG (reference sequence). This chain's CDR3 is CAWVHRRNTEAFF. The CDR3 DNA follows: TGTGCCTGGGTCCACAGGAGAAACACTGAAGCTTTCTTT.

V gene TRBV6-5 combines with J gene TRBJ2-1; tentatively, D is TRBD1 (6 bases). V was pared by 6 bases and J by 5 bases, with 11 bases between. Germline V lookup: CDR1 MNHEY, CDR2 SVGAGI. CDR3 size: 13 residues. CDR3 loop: CASRATGNNEQFF. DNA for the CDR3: TGTGCCAGCAGAGCGACAGGAAACAATGAGCAGTTCTTC.

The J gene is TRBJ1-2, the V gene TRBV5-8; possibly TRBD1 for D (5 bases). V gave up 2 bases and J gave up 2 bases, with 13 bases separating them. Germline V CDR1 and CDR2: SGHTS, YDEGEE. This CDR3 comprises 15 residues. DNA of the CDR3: TGTGCCAGCAGCTTTGTTGGGGCTACCAACTATGGCTACACCTTC. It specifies CASSFVGATNYGYTF.

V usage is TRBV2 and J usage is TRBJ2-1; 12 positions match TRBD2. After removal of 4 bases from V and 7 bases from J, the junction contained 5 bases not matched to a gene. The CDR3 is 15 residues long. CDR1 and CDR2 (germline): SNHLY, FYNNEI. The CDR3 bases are TGTGCCAGCAGTGCCCTAGCGGGGGGGCTGAATGAGCAGTTCTTC. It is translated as CASSALAGGLNEQFF.

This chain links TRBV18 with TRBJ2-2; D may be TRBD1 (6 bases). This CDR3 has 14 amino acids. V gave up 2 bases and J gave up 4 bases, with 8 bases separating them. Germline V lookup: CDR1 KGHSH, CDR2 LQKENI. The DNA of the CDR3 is TGTGCCAGCTCACCAGGACAGCTCACCGGGGAGCTGTTTTTT. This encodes CASSPGQLTGELFF.